The 30 T cell receptor beta chains below come from one sample, sequenced in a study of human T cells and chemical hapten exposure. TCRdb re-called the RACE reads through MiXCR, storing one row per CDR3 protein. Of about 260,000 distinct CDR3 sequences listed, approximately 8.6% are singletons. Time point: pre-sensitization, week 0. Stated treatment: therapeutic diphenylcyclopropenone sensitization with weekly scalp DPC. The sequencing used whole blood, collected in connection with sensitization to the hapten diphenylcyclopropenone (DPC). The receptors were sampled from a woman in her forties with alopecia areata. Some clones in this sample may be carry-over from other donors' samples.

CDR3 DNA: TGTGCCAGCAGCTATAGCGGACCTTCGAACACCGGGGAGCTGTTTTTT. This gives the protein CASSYSGPSNTGELFF. The chain couples TRBV4-2 to TRBJ2-2; maybe TRBD2 (6 bases). The CDR3 spans 16 residues. Trimming removed 5 bases at V and 0 bases at J, with 13 bases between. Germline V gives CDR1 LGHNA, CDR2 YNFKEQ.

J is TRBJ2-1 and V is TRBV3-1, with TRBD2 matching 8 bases. This CDR3 has 16 amino acids. CDR1 and CDR2 (germline): LGHDT, YNNKEL (reference sequence). V was pared by 2 bases and J by 7 bases, with 10 bases of the junction left unmatched. The CDR3 region is CASSQQRELIWNEQFF. CDR3 DNA sequence: TGTGCCAGCAGCCAACAGCGGGAGCTAATCTGGAATGAGCAGTTCTTC.

This clonotype turned up a few times. The chain joins TRBV28 to TRBJ1-5; D uncertain. The V end was cut by 6 bases, the J end by 4 bases, with 10 bases between. Germline values: CDR1 MDHEN, CDR2 SYDVKM. The CDR3 covers 13 residues. The CDR3 DNA sequence: TGTGCCAGCAGGGAGACGGGAAATCAGCCCCAGCATTTT. The encoded protein is CASRETGNQPQHF.

This rearrangement joins TRBV7-9 to TRBJ2-7; the match to TRBD1 covers 9 bases. Trimming removed 0 bases from V and 6 bases from J; junction bases left unmatched: 6. Germline CDR1 and CDR2: SEHNR and FQNEAQ (reference sequence). CDR3 size: 15 residues. The CDR3 spells CASSLAPGQGGEQYF. The DNA of the CDR3 is TGTGCCAGCAGCTTAGCACCGGGACAGGGCGGCGAGCAGTACTTC.

This clonotype was recorded a few times. The chain combines TRBV4-2 with TRBJ2-7, with TRBD1 matching over 8 bases. The CDR3 covers 15 residues. V lost 3 bases to trimming and J lost 3 bases; unmatched junction nucleotides: 7. The germline V gene encodes CDR1 LGHNA and CDR2 YNFKEQ. The CDR3 DNA sequence: TGTGCCAGCAGCCACAGGACAGGGCCCCTCTACGAGCAGTACTTC. This encodes CASSHRTGPLYEQYF.

The V call is TRBV6-5, the J call TRBJ2-1, with 10 bases lining up with TRBD2. This CDR3 spans 15 amino acids. Looked up from germline, CDR1 is MNHEY and CDR2 is SVGAGI. The junction had 10 bases not matched to a gene; V was cut back by 6 bases and J by 8 bases. Here the CDR3 reads CASSPLAGGLHEQFF. CDR3 bases: TGTGCCAGCAGCCCTTTAGCGGGAGGACTCCATGAGCAGTTCTTC.

This chain joins TRBV11-2 and TRBJ2-4; TRBD1 is a possible D gene (6 bases). CDR3 length: 12 amino acids. With 5 bases removed from V and 9 bases from J, the gap between germline ends came to 11 bases. Germline V gives CDR1 SGHAT, CDR2 FQNNGV. In DNA form, the CDR3 reads TGTGCCAGCAGCCGCGAAGGGGGCATTCAGTACTTC. Its protein is CASSREGGIQYF.

This clonotype was seen ten or more times. As DNA, the CDR3 is TGTGCCAGCAGTTACTCGAACCGCTTTCCGCCCCAGCATTTT. This encodes CASSYSNRFPPQHF. The J gene is TRBJ1-5, the V gene TRBV6-5; D is undetermined. The CDR3 contains 14 residues. V lost 0 bases, J lost 9 bases, and 12 bases lay in between. Germline V gives CDR1 MNHEY, CDR2 SVGAGI.

The rearrangement links TRBV7-9 to TRBJ2-5; no firm D call. This CDR3 is built from 14 residues. V was shortened by 5 bases and J by 1 base, with 11 bases between the two germline ends. CDR1 is SEHNR, CDR2 FQNEAQ, per germline (reference sequence). This CDR3 is CASSPDGPQETQYF. The DNA of the CDR3 is TGTGCCAGCAGCCCCGACGGACCCCAAGAGACCCAGTACTTC.

This rearrangement joins TRBV6-5 to TRBJ2-2; tentative D call: TRBD2 (5 bases). The ends were cut back, 0 bases at V and 3 bases at J, with 5 bases in the middle. The CDR3 consists of 14 residues. In germline, CDR1 is MNHEY, CDR2 SVGAGI. The CDR3 region is CASSYSRDTGELFF. The CDR3 DNA is TGTGCCAGCAGTTACTCGAGGGACACCGGGGAGCTGTTTTTT.

This clonotype appeared a few times. The V call is TRBV27, the J call TRBJ2-7; D is perhaps TRBD2 (5 bases). V was pared by 6 bases and J by 4 bases, with 16 bases between. Germline CDR1 reads MNHEY; CDR2 reads SMNVEV (reference sequence). CDR3 length equals 14 residues. This CDR3 reads CASRIKRRSYEQYF. The CDR3 nucleotides read TGTGCCAGCAGAATAAAGCGGCGGAGTTACGAGCAGTACTTC.

The chain couples TRBV27 to TRBJ1-5, with 9 bases aligning to TRBD1. Germline trimming cut 2 bases from V and 0 bases from J; bases unmatched to any gene: 5. Germline V gives CDR1 MNHEY, CDR2 SMNVEV (reference sequence). The CDR3 has 17 residues. The DNA of the CDR3 is TGTGCCAGCAGTTTACCCTGGACAGGGGATAGCAATCAGCCCCAGCATTTT. The encoded protein is CASSLPWTGDSNQPQHF.

This clonotype turned up a few times. The chain couples TRBV11-1 to TRBJ2-1, with TRBD2 matching over 9 bases. Germline lookup yields CDR1 SGHAT and CDR2 FQDESV (reference sequence). The CDR3 spans 16 residues. V was clipped by 3 bases and J by 7 bases; unmatched bases: 10. The CDR3 DNA follows: TGTGCCAGCAGCTTTCAATCCGCGGGAGGGCCAAATGAGCAGTTCTTC. It is translated as CASSFQSAGGPNEQFF.

Concerning this clonotype itself: This is likely a read error, given that the CDR3 carries no conserved phenylalanine or tryptophan at its end. This chain uses TRBV5-1 with TRBJ2-1; 7 nucleotides agree with TRBD2. The CDR3 covers 15 residues. Germline V gives CDR1 SGHRS, CDR2 YFSETQ. With V trimmed by 0 bases and J by 4 bases, 4 bases remained unmatched. As DNA, the CDR3 is TGCGCCAGCAGCTTGGGCCCTAGCGGATACAATGAGCAGTTCCTC. Translation: CASSLGPSGYNEQFL.

The chain combines TRBV11-2 with TRBJ1-4; D is unclear. Between the trimmed V and J ends, which lost 5 bases and 8 bases, there was a span of 12 bases. Germline V lookup: CDR1 SGHAT, CDR2 FQNNGV. This CDR3 is built from 13 residues. The CDR3 sequence is CASSTRTGEKLFF. CDR3 nucleotide sequence: TGTGCCAGCAGCACCAGGACGGGAGAAAAACTGTTTTTT.

The chain is built from TRBV7-8 and TRBJ2-2; D uncertain. The CDR3 sequence is 12 residues long. V was shortened by 3 bases and J by 5 bases, with 4 bases between the two germline ends. Germline CDR1 and CDR2: SGHVS and FQNEAQ. The CDR3 sequence is CASSFLTGELFF. The CDR3 DNA follows: TGTGCCAGCAGCTTCCTAACCGGGGAGCTGTTTTTT. Supplemented by reference TRBV7-8 and TRBJ2-2, the full variable domain reads GAGVSQSPRYKVAKRGQDVALRCDPISGHVSLFWYQQALGQGPEFLTYFQNEAQLDKSGLPSDRFFAERPEGSVSTLKIQRTQQEDSAVYLCASSFLTGELFFGEGSRLTVL.

This clonotype was observed a handful of times. This chain connects TRBV12-5 to TRBJ2-7; D remains unclear. V lost 1 base, J lost 7 bases, and 17 bases lay in between. The germline V gene encodes CDR1 LGHNT and CDR2 FRNRAP. The CDR3 runs to 15 residues. The CDR3 DNA follows: TGTGCTAGTGGTTTGGATCCGGGCTCTGCTCGGGAGCAGTACTTC. This encodes CASGLDPGSAREQYF.

The chain is built from TRBV6-5 and TRBJ2-7; 7 nucleotides line up with TRBD1. The CDR3 has 12 residues. The trim removed 9 bases at V and 7 bases at J, leaving 9 bases unmatched. Per germline, CDR1 MNHEY and CDR2 SVGAGI. DNA for the CDR3: TGTGCCAGTCTCGGACAGGTGGGGGAGCAGTACTTC. It is translated as CASLGQVGEQYF.

This clonotype showed up just a few times. V usage is TRBV4-3 and J usage is TRBJ1-5; a possible D gene is TRBD1 (6 bases). This CDR3 spans 15 amino acids. Germline CDR1 reads LGHNA; CDR2 reads YSLEER. The ends were cut back, 0 bases at V and 6 bases at J, with 12 bases in the middle. CDR3 bases: TGCGCCAGCAGCCAAGATAGTGGAGGGGGTCAGCCCCAGCATTTT. Translation: CASSQDSGGGQPQHF.

As for this clonotype: Compared with germline, one end of the junction differs, possibly owing to a read error. The CDR3: CANSYSTGSSYEQYF. The CDR3 DNA is TGTGCCAACAGTTACTCCACGGGGAGCTCCTACGAGCAGTACTTC. The V gene is TRBV6-5, the J gene TRBJ2-7; a possible D gene is TRBD2 (5 bases). Per germline, CDR1 MNHEY and CDR2 SVGAGI. There are 15 residues in the CDR3.

This clonotype was picked up a small number of times. This chain uses TRBV20-1 with TRBJ2-1, with D unresolved. Trimming took off 3 bases at V and 0 bases at J, with 15 bases between the two ends. The germline V gene has CDR1 DFQATT and CDR2 SNEGSKA (reference sequence). CDR3 length: 16 amino acids. Here the CDR3 DNA reads TGCAGTGCTAGCCCACTGCGTGCCAGCTCCTACAATGAGCAGTTCTTC. Its translation is CSASPLRASSYNEQFF.

This clonotype was observed a few times. This chain links TRBV20-1 with TRBJ2-7; D remains unclear. Trimming removed 2 bases at V and 2 bases at J, with 13 bases between. The CDR3 length is 14 residues. Germline lookup yields CDR1 DFQATT and CDR2 SNEGSKA (reference sequence). Here the CDR3 reads CSARTARFAYEQYF. The CDR3 DNA reads TGCAGTGCTAGAACGGCGCGGTTCGCCTACGAGCAGTACTTC.

The rearrangement links TRBV7-9 to TRBJ2-1; 10 bases are a match to TRBD2. CDR1 and CDR2 (germline): SEHNR, FQNEAQ (reference sequence). The CDR3 is 16 residues long. The J segment lost 8 bases and the V segment lost 4 bases, leaving 11 bases of the junction unmatched. The CDR3 loop reads CASSSRVSGRSYEQFF. The CDR3 DNA is TGTGCCAGCAGCTCCCGGGTTAGCGGGAGGAGTTATGAGCAGTTCTTC.

CDR3 residues: CASSLSASYNEQFF. The CDR3 DNA sequence: TGTGCCAGCTCCCTGAGCGCCTCCTACAATGAGCAGTTCTTC. This chain joins TRBV7-9 and TRBJ2-1; D ambiguous. With 8 bases removed from V and 0 bases from J, the gap between germline ends came to 11 bases. This CDR3 region has 14 residues. Germline loops: CDR1 SEHNR, CDR2 FQNEAQ (reference sequence).

In this sample, this clonotype turned up many times. CDR3 coding DNA: TGTGCCAGCAGTTTGTGGGGACAGGCGGGGCTCGAGCAGTACTTC. This encodes CASSLWGQAGLEQYF. The chain couples TRBV28 to TRBJ2-7; 8 bases agree with TRBD1. CDR3 size: 15 residues. Looked up from germline, CDR1 is MDHEN and CDR2 is SYDVKM. The ends lost 3 bases at V and 6 bases at J; junction bases unmatched: 10.

As DNA, the CDR3 is TGTGCCAGCAGCCAAAGCCAGATCGCGTACGAGCAGTACTTC. Translating it yields CASSQSQIAYEQYF. The J gene is TRBJ2-7, the V gene TRBV4-2; D uncertain. V lost 2 bases and J lost 4, with 12 bases in between. CDR1 is LGHNA and CDR2 is YNFKEQ in the germline V gene. This CDR3 region has 14 residues.

In this sample, this clonotype turned up a few times. The chain carries TRBV6-1 and TRBJ1-1; 7 bases agree with TRBD1. Germline V gives CDR1 MNHNS, CDR2 SASEGT. The CDR3 extends over 12 amino acids. Losses at the gene ends were 2 bases for V and 8 bases for J; bases not matched to a gene: 2. The CDR3 is CASSESGGEAFF. The CDR3 DNA reads TGTGCCAGCAGTGAATCAGGGGGAGAAGCTTTCTTT.

This clonotype has more than one count but fewer than ten. This rearrangement joins TRBV27 to TRBJ2-2; 8 bases are shared with TRBD1. J was trimmed by 8 bases and V by 4 bases; bases with no gene match: 15. The CDR3 runs 17 residues. Germline CDR1 and CDR2: MNHEY and SMNVEV (reference sequence). The DNA for the CDR3 is TGTGCCAGCAGTTCCCGCAGGGGGCGCGATCTCCGTGGGGAGCTGTTTTTT. Residues: CASSSRRGRDLRGELFF.

The rearrangement uses TRBV28 and TRBJ2-2; D remains unclear. This CDR3 region has 13 residues. Trimming took off 7 bases at V and 2 bases at J, with 8 bases between the two ends. In germline, CDR1 is MDHEN, CDR2 SYDVKM. The CDR3 region is CASMASNTGELFF. CDR3 coding DNA: TGTGCCAGCATGGCATCAAACACCGGGGAGCTGTTTTTT. The entire variable domain, with the rest obtained from reference TRBV28 and TRBJ2-2, is as follows: DVKVTQSSRYLVKRTGEKVFLECVQDMDHENMFWYRQDPGLGLRLIYFSYDVKMKEKGDIPEGYSVSREKKERFSLILESASTNQTSMYLCASMASNTGELFFGEGSRLTVL.

There are a few counts of this clonotype. This chain uses TRBV6-5 with TRBJ1-1; D possibly corresponds to TRBD1 (6 bases). Germline V gene sequence: CDR1 MNHEY, CDR2 SVGAGI. V was cut by 7 bases and J by 3 bases, with 18 bases left in between. The CDR3 extends over 15 amino acids. CDR3 sequence: CASKILGAGDTEAFF. The CDR3, as DNA: TGTGCCAGCAAGATATTGGGGGCAGGAGACACTGAAGCTTTCTTT.